This entry concerns a single T cell receptor (beta chain). The source of the sample is a study of T cell responses to AZD1222 COVID-19 vaccine. Germline V CDR1 and CDR2: SNHLY, FYNNEI. The trim removed 6 bases at V and 2 bases at J, leaving 6 bases unmatched. The CDR3 is 14 residues long. Assay used: immunoSEQ multiplex PCR; TCRdb lists only in-frame clones, some missing. The data contain 120,000 or so clones, more than 75% of them singletons. The origin of this receptor is an adult who received the AZD1222 COVID-19 vaccine. This specimen was peripheral blood, taken 28 days after the second AZD1222 dose. The rearrangement uses TRBV2 and TRBJ1-2; 7 bases agree with TRBD1. CDR3 loop: CASRKRDSNYGYTF. CDR3 bases: TGTGCCAGCAGAAAAAGGGACAGCAACTATGGCTACACCTTC.